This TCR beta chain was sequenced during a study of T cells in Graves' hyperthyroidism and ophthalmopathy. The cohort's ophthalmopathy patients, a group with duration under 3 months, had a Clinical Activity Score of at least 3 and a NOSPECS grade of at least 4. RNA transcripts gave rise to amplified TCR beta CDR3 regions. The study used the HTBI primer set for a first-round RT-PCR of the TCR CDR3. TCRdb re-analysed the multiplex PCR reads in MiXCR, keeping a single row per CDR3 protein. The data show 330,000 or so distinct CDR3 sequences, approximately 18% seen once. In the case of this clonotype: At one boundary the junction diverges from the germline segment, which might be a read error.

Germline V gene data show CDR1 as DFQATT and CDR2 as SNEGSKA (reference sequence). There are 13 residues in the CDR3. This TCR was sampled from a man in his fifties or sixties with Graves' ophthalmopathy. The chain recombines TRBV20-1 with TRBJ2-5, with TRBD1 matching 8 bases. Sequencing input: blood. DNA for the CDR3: TGCAGTGCTGTCGGACAGGGAGTTGAGACCCAGCACTTC. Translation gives CSAVGQGVETQHF.